One sample yielded the 30 T cell receptor beta chains listed below, sequenced in a study of cytomegalovirus exposure and HLA in healthy donors. Primers included in the PCR were 60 Vbeta and 13 Jbeta primers. Clones were read by immunoSEQ multiplex PCR, and TCRdb kept only the in-frame ones, dropping some. The sample lists about 130,000 clones, about two thirds occurring once. The sample taken for sequencing was PBMCs. All receptors derive from a human donor in good health.

This clone was seen a few times. V is TRBV6-1 and J is TRBJ1-3; perhaps TRBD1 as D (5 bases). Germline-derived CDR1 and CDR2 are MNHNS and SASEGT. This CDR3 is built from 14 residues. Deletions cut 1 base from V and 5 bases from J, with 9 bases between. The CDR3 DNA sequence: TGTGCCAGCAGTGAAGGACAGTCTAGAAACACCATATATTTT. This codes for CASSEGQSRNTIYF.

The chain links TRBV27 to TRBJ2-7, with TRBD2 matching 7 bases. The length of the CDR3 is 14 residues. The germline gives CDR1 MNHEY, CDR2 SMNVEV (reference sequence). The junction had 9 bases not matched to a gene; V was cut back by 6 bases and J by 4 bases. CDR3 sequence: CASRRQGGIYEQYF. CDR3 DNA: TGTGCCAGCAGGCGGCAGGGAGGGATATACGAGCAGTACTTC.

The rearrangement links TRBV5-1 to TRBJ2-3; TRBD2 agrees at 9 bases. J lost 4 bases, V lost 0 bases, and 9 bases had no gene match. The CDR3 consists of 17 residues. Germline-derived CDR1 and CDR2 are SGHRS and YFSETQ. This CDR3 reads CASSLVTGRGGPDTQYF. As DNA, the CDR3 is TGCGCCAGCAGCTTGGTCACCGGGCGGGGGGGGCCAGATACGCAGTATTTT.

There are a few counts of this clone. The chain carries TRBV4-2 and TRBJ2-5, with D unclear. With 0 bases removed from V and 2 bases from J, the gap between germline ends came to 10 bases. CDR1 is LGHNA and CDR2 is YNFKEQ in the germline V gene. The CDR3 spans 15 residues. The CDR3 nucleotides are TGTGCCAGCAGCCAAGACCCCTGGGCACAAGAGACCCAGTACTTC. Translation: CASSQDPWAQETQYF.

This clone was observed once. The chain employs TRBV4-3 and TRBJ2-1, with TRBD2 identical over 9 bases. The CDR3 spans 15 residues. Trimming at V came to 5 bases and at J to 5 bases, leaving 7 bases not matched to a gene. Germline assignment: CDR1 LGHNA and CDR2 YSLEER. The CDR3: CASSSRLAANNEQFF. For the CDR3, the DNA is TGCGCCAGCAGCTCTCGACTAGCGGCTAACAATGAGCAGTTCTTC.

The chain is built from TRBV27 and TRBJ1-2, with 7 bases matching TRBD1. The CDR3 totals 13 residues. Germline V gene sequence: CDR1 MNHEY, CDR2 SMNVEV (reference sequence). With V trimmed by 6 bases and J by 4 bases, 5 bases remained unmatched. CDR3: CASSLRGIYGYTF. As DNA, the CDR3 is TGTGCCAGCAGCCTCAGGGGGATCTATGGCTACACCTTC.

This clone showed up just a few times. The chain recombines TRBV9 with TRBJ2-5; 15 bases match TRBD2. Germline V CDR1 and CDR2: SGDLS, YYNGEE. J gave up 2 bases and V 4 bases, and 9 bases lay outside the gene matches. CDR3 length: 18 amino acids. The chain's CDR3 is CASSQGTSGRPIQETQYF. Written as DNA, the CDR3 is TGTGCCAGCAGCCAGGGGACTAGCGGGAGGCCCATTCAAGAGACCCAGTACTTC.

The chain carries TRBV9 and TRBJ2-3; maybe TRBD1 (6 bases). Germline V gene sequence: CDR1 SGDLS, CDR2 YYNGEE. Trimming cost V 2 bases and J 3 bases, with 13 bases left between them. The CDR3 is 15 residues long. CDR3 in amino acids: CASSVWDNPTDTQYF. The CDR3 region has the DNA TGTGCCAGCAGCGTCTGGGACAACCCTACAGATACGCAGTATTTT.

The chain joins TRBV6-1 to TRBJ2-5; 11 bases are shared with TRBD1. Germline CDR1 and CDR2: MNHNS and SASEGT. The J segment lost 11 bases and the V segment lost 6 bases, leaving 11 bases of the junction unmatched. This CDR3 has 14 residues. The CDR3 region has the DNA TGTGCCAGCAGCGTTGGACAGGGGGCTAGTGAGCAGTACTTC. As protein: CASSVGQGASEQYF.

The rearrangement joins TRBV10-3 to TRBJ1-4; TRBD1 is a possible D gene (6 bases). V gave up 2 bases and J gave up 4 bases, with 11 bases separating them. This CDR3 region has 15 residues. Germline lookup yields CDR1 ENHRY and CDR2 SYGVKD. The CDR3 DNA is TGTGCCATCAGTGAGGGGGGGGGCGGTAATGAAAAACTGTTTTTT. Protein: CAISEGGGGNEKLFF.

The rearrangement uses TRBV6-6 and TRBJ2-4, with D possibly being TRBD2 (6 bases). The V end was cut by 6 bases, the J end by 0 bases, with 12 bases between. Germline V gives CDR1 MNHNY, CDR2 SVGAGI (reference sequence). CDR3 size: 15 residues. The CDR3 DNA reads TGTGCCAGCAGCCAGAAGGAGGGAGCCAAAAACATTCAGTACTTC. Its translation is CASSQKEGAKNIQYF.

Concerning this clone: Other DNA sequences from this sample encode an identical CDR3 as well. V and J are TRBV19 and TRBJ1-2; TRBD1 matches at 9 bases. The CDR3 is made up of 14 amino acids. J lost 3 bases, V lost 5 bases, and 4 bases had no gene match. Germline CDR1 reads LNHDA; CDR2 reads SQIVND (reference sequence). This chain's CDR3 is CASSPRDRDYGYTF. As DNA, the CDR3 is TGTGCCAGTAGTCCAAGGGACAGGGACTATGGCTACACCTTC. The variable domain in full, with the rest retrieved from reference TRBV19 and TRBJ1-2, is DGGITQSPKYLFRKEGQNVTLSCEQNLNHDAMYWYRQDPGQGLRLIYYSQIVNDFQKGDIAEGYSVSREKKESFPLTVTSAQKNPTAFYLCASSPRDRDYGYTFGSGTRLTVV.

CDR3 amino acids: CASSALSAGSSYEQYF. The CDR3 nucleotides are TGTGCCAGCAGTGCCCTTAGTGCGGGAAGCTCCTACGAGCAGTACTTC. V gene TRBV27 combines with J gene TRBJ2-7, with D possibly being TRBD2 (6 bases). This CDR3 is built from 16 residues. Germline lookup yields CDR1 MNHEY and CDR2 SMNVEV (reference sequence). V was cut by 5 bases and J by 0 bases, with 17 bases left in between.

V gene TRBV7-2 combines with J gene TRBJ1-5; 10 nucleotides match TRBD1. The ends lost 1 base at V and 11 bases at J; junction bases unmatched: 8. The CDR3 is 15 residues long. Germline values: CDR1 SGHTA, CDR2 FQGNSA. The CDR3 DNA follows: TGTGCCAGCAGCTTAGAGGGACAGGGGTTTGAAGCCCAGCATTTT. Translating gives CASSLEGQGFEAQHF.

This clone has more than one count but fewer than ten. The chain links TRBV7-2 to TRBJ1-1; 7 bases map to TRBD1. The length of the CDR3 is 14 residues. With V trimmed by 0 bases and J by 4 bases, 2 bases remained unmatched. Germline values: CDR1 SGHTA, CDR2 FQGNSA. Here the CDR3 reads CASSLAGGGTEAFF. In DNA form, the CDR3 reads TGTGCCAGCAGCTTAGCAGGGGGCGGCACTGAAGCTTTCTTT.

The chain joins TRBV4-3 to TRBJ2-5, with 9 bases that match TRBD1. In germline, CDR1 is LGHNA, CDR2 YSLEER. The length of the CDR3 is 17 residues. V was pared by 0 bases and J by 4 bases, with 9 bases of the junction left unmatched. CDR3 protein: CASSQEEQGAEGETQYF. DNA of the CDR3: TGCGCCAGCAGCCAAGAAGAACAGGGGGCAGAGGGAGAGACCCAGTACTTC.

The chain has TRBV27 and TRBJ2-7, with 8 positions matching TRBD2. With 6 bases clipped from V and 5 bases from J, the junction kept 9 bases outside the gene matches. CDR1 MNHEY and CDR2 SMNVEV come from the germline V gene (reference sequence). The CDR3 has 14 residues. CDR3 amino acids: CASSPLGTRNEQYF. The CDR3 DNA reads TGTGCCAGCAGCCCCCTGGGGACTAGGAACGAGCAGTACTTC.

The chain uses TRBV2 and TRBJ2-1; 11 nucleotides align to TRBD2. This CDR3 comprises 16 residues. The germline V gene encodes CDR1 SNHLY and CDR2 FYNNEI. Trimming cost V 6 bases and J 8 bases; bases outside gene matches: 12. The CDR3 DNA reads as TGTGCCAGCAGAGGGGGTAGCGGGGGGGTGGTCGATGAGCAGTTCTTC. This gives the protein CASRGGSGGVVDEQFF.

V is TRBV21-1 and J is TRBJ2-7; no check of the table's D call, TRBD2, against the DNA was made. TRBV21-1 is listed as a pseudogene. CDR3 length: 14 amino acids. As DNA, the CDR3 is TGTGCCAGCAGCCCTTGCGAGGGCTCGAGGGAGCAGTACTTC. Protein product: CASSPCEGSREQYF.

V is TRBV7-9 and J is TRBJ2-1; the D gene is possibly TRBD2 (5 bases). V was shortened by 7 bases and J by 8 bases, with 21 bases between the two germline ends. The CDR3 is made up of 15 amino acids. CDR1 and CDR2 (germline): SEHNR, FQNEAQ (reference sequence). CDR3 coding DNA: TGTGCCAGCAAATTGGGAGAGGGCCCGCGATATGAGCAGTTCTTC. It codes for CASKLGEGPRYEQFF.

The chain links TRBV19 to TRBJ2-3; a weak D match, TRBD2 (6 bases). The CDR3 is 15 amino acids. The V end was cut by 8 bases, the J end by 2 bases, with 17 bases between. Germline assignment: CDR1 LNHDA and CDR2 SQIVND (reference sequence). The chain's CDR3 is CASAWRGGNTDTQYF. For the CDR3, the DNA is TGTGCCAGTGCTTGGCGGGGAGGTAACACAGATACGCAGTATTTT.

V is TRBV18 and J is TRBJ2-1; 7 nucleotides align to TRBD1. The CDR3 loop spans 16 amino acids. Trimming at V came to 6 bases and at J to 8 bases, leaving 16 bases not matched to a gene. Germline lookup yields CDR1 KGHSH and CDR2 LQKENI. CDR3 sequence: CASSLDRVVDAHEQFF. CDR3 coding DNA: TGTGCCAGCTCGCTCGACAGGGTTGTAGATGCCCATGAGCAGTTCTTC.

This clone has a single count. The chain couples TRBV11-2 to TRBJ2-1, with 8 bases aligning to TRBD1. The V gene end was trimmed by 6 bases and the J gene end by 7 bases; junction bases not matched to a gene: 2. Germline CDR1 and CDR2: SGHAT and FQNNGV. The CDR3 length is 12 residues. This CDR3 reads CASRTGGNEQFF. The CDR3 DNA reads as TGTGCCAGCAGAACAGGGGGAAATGAGCAGTTCTTC.

V usage is TRBV2 and J usage is TRBJ1-1; 10 positions match TRBD1. CDR3 length: 14 residues. Germline V CDR1 and CDR2: SNHLY, FYNNEI. The V and J ends lost 8 bases and 6 bases, in that order; junction bases with no gene match: 9. CDR3 protein: CASATGTGEAEAFF. The CDR3 coding sequence is TGTGCCAGCGCCACCGGGACAGGGGAAGCTGAAGCTTTCTTT.

This clone was seen a handful of times. Germline is not matched at one junction end, which may reflect a read error. The rearrangement uses TRBV7-9 and TRBJ1-5, with unresolved D. CDR1 is SEHNR and CDR2 is FQNEAQ in the germline V gene (reference sequence). This CDR3 has 15 amino acids. The CDR3 DNA reads TGTTCCAGCAGCTTAGTGGGAGCCGGCAATCAGCCCCAGCATTTT. Translated: CSSSLVGAGNQPQHF.

This chain connects TRBV7-8 to TRBJ1-2; TRBD1 matches 7 bases. CDR1 is SGHVS, CDR2 FQNEAQ, per germline. Trimming removed 5 bases from V and 0 bases from J; junction bases left unmatched: 9. There are 16 residues in the CDR3. The CDR3 sequence: CASSPKTGHPNYGYTF. DNA of the CDR3: TGTGCCAGCAGCCCCAAGACAGGGCATCCTAACTATGGCTACACCTTC.

The chain joins TRBV27 to TRBJ2-7, with TRBD2 identical over 7 bases. The germline V gene has CDR1 MNHEY and CDR2 SMNVEV (reference sequence). V dropped 6 bases and J dropped 3; count of bases not matched to a gene: 5. CDR3 length: 13 amino acids. CDR3 sequence (DNA): TGTGCCAGCAGCCCTAGCGGCCTCTACGAGCAGTACTTC. This translates into CASSPSGLYEQYF.

V gene TRBV6-1 combines with J gene TRBJ2-6; D is perhaps TRBD2 (6 bases). The V end lost 0 bases, the J end lost 3 bases, and 6 bases lay between the germline ends. The CDR3 loop spans 15 amino acids. Germline lookup yields CDR1 MNHNS and CDR2 SASEGT. The DNA of the CDR3 is TGTGCCAGCAGTGAAGCGGGGGGTGGGGCCAACGTCCTGACTTTC. Protein sequence: CASSEAGGGANVLTF.

The V and J genes are TRBV6-5 and TRBJ2-6, with D possibly being TRBD2 (6 bases). This CDR3 has 15 residues. Germline assignment: CDR1 MNHEY and CDR2 SVGAGI. Trimming cost V 10 bases and J 0 bases, with 13 bases left between them. This CDR3 is CATGRGTSGANVLTF. The CDR3 region has the DNA TGTGCCACCGGACGGGGGACCTCTGGGGCCAACGTCCTGACTTTC.

The chain employs TRBV5-4 and TRBJ2-1; 7 positions match TRBD1. CDR3 length equals 16 residues. CDR1 SGHNT and CDR2 YYREEE come from the germline V gene (reference sequence). Germline trimming cut 4 bases from V and 2 bases from J; bases unmatched to any gene: 9. The CDR3 loop reads CASSRVGQQPYNEQFF. CDR3 bases: TGTGCCAGCAGCCGTGTGGGACAGCAGCCCTACAATGAGCAGTTCTTC. The full variable domain, its missing parts supplied by reference TRBV5-4 and TRBJ2-1, is ETGVTQSPTHLIKTRGQQVTLRCSSQSGHNTVSWYQQALGQGPQFIFQYYREEENGRGNFPPRFSGLQFPNYSSELNVNALELDDSALYLCASSRVGQQPYNEQFFGPGTRLTVL.